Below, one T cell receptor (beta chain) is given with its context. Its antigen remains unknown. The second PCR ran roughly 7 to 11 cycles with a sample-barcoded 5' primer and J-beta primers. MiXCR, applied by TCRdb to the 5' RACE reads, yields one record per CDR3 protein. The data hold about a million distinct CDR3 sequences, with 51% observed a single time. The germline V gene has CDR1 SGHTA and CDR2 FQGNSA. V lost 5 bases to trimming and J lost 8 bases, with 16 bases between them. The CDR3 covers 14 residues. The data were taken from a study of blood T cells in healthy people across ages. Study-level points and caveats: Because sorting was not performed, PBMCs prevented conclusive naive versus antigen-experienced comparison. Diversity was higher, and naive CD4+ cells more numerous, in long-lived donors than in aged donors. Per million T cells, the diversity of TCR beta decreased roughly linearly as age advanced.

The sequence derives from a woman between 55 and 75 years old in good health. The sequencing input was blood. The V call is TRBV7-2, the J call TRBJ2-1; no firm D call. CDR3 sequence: CASSTLSRAHEQFF. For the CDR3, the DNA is TGTGCCAGCAGCACCTTGTCCCGGGCCCATGAGCAGTTCTTC.